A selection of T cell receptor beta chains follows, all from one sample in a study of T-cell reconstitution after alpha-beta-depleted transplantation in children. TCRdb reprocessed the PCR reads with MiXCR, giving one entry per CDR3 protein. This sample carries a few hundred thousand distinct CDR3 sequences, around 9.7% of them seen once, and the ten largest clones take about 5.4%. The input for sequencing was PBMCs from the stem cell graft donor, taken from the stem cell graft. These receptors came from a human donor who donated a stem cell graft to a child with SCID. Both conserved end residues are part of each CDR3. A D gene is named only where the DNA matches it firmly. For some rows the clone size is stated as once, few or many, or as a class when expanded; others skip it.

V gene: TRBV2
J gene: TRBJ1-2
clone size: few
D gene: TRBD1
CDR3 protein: CASSTGVGYGYAF
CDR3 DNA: TGTGCCAGCTCGACAGGGGTAGGATATGGCTACGCCTTC

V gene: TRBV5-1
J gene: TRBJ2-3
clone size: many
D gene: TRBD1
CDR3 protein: CASGPGTGGKDTQYF
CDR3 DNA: TGCGCCAGCGGACCCGGGACAGGGGGGAAAGATACGCAGTATTTT

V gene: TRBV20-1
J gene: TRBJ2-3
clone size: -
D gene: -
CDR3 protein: CSASSGGSQYF
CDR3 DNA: TGCAGTGCTAGTTCCGGAGGATCGCAGTATTTT

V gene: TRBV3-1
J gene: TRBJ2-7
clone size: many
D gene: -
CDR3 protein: CASSQGGSTYEQYF
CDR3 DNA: TGTGCCAGCAGCCAAGGAGGCAGTACCTACGAGCAGTACTTC

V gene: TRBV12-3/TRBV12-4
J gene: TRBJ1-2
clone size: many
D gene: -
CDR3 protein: CASTLNGVGYGYTF
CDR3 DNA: TGTGCCAGCACCCTCAATGGGGTGGGCTATGGCTACACCTTC

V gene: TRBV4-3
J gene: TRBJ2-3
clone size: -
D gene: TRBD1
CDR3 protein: CASSQTGQGWADTQYF
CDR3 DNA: TGCGCCAGCAGCCAAACCGGACAGGGGTGGGCAGATACGCAGTATTTT

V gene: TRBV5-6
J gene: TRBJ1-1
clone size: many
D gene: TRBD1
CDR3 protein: CASSLEQGWETEAFF
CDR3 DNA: TGTGCCAGCAGCTTGGAACAGGGGTGGGAGACTGAAGCTTTCTTT

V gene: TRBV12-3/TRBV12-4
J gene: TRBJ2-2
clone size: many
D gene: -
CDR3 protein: CASTGRGITGELFF
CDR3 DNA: TGTGCCAGCACTGGGCGGGGTATCACCGGGGAGCTGTTTTTT

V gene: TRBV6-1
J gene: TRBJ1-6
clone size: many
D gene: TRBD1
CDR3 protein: CASSPADRGRGSPLHF
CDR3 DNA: TGTGCCAGCAGCCCCGCGGACAGGGGGCGAGGTTCACCCCTCCACTTT

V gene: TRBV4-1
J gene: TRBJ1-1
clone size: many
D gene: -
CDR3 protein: CASSQVRGVADTEAFF
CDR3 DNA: TGCGCCAGCAGCCAAGTTCGCGGGGTGGCGGACACTGAAGCTTTCTTT

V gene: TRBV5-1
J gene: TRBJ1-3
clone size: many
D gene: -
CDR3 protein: CASSLRTSGNTIYF
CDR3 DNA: TGCGCCAGCAGCTTGAGAACCTCTGGAAACACCATATATTTT

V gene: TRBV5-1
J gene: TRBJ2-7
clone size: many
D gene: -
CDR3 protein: CASSLFRTEHYEQYF
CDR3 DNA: TGCGCCAGCAGCTTGTTCCGGACAGAGCACTACGAGCAGTACTTC

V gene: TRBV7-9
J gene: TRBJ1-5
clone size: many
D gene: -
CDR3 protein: CASSLAAGAYQPQHF
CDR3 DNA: TGTGCCAGCAGCTTAGCGGCAGGGGCATATCAGCCCCAGCATTTT

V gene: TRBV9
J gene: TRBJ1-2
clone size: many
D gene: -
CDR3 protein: CASSADSGFYGYTF
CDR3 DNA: TGTGCCAGCAGCGCTGACAGCGGCTTCTATGGCTACACCTTC

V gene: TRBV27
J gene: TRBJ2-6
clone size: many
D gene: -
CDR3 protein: CASSFLLDGANVLTF
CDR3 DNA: TGTGCCAGCAGTTTTTTGTTGGACGGGGCCAACGTCCTGACTTTC

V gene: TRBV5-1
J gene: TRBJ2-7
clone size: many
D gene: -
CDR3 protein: CASSPPPGGFYEQYF
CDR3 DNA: TGCGCCAGCAGCCCCCCACCCGGGGGCTTTTACGAGCAGTACTTC

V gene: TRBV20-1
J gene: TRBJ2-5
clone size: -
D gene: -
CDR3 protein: CSAEYQETQYF
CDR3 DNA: TGCAGTGCCGAGTACCAAGAGACCCAGTACTTC

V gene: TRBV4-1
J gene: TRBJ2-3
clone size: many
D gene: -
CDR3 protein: CASSQGTMGTDTQYF
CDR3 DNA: TGCGCCAGCAGCCAAGGGACGATGGGCACAGATACGCAGTATTTT

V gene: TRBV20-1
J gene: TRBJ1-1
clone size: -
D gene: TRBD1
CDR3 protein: CSARPGGSFAEAFF
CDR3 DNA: TGCAGTGCTAGACCAGGGGGCTCTTTCGCTGAAGCTTTCTTT

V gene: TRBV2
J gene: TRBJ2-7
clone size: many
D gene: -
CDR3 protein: CASSEEGQKTGEQYF
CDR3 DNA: TGTGCCAGCAGTGAAGAGGGACAAAAAACGGGCGAGCAGTACTTC

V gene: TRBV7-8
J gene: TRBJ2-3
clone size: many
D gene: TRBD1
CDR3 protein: CASSPLTPTGGATDTQYF
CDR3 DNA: TGTGCCAGCAGCCCTTTAACCCCGACAGGGGGTGCCACAGATACGCAGTATTTT